The table lists the clone carrying this T cell receptor beta chain with many counts. TCRdb re-derived calls from the 5' RACE reads in MiXCR, one entry per CDR3 protein. The sample gives 300,000 to 350,000 distinct CDR3 sequences, around 10% of which show up once; 8% to 9.5% is in the top ten. This sample stems from a study of CD8 T cells in ankylosing spondylitis. Looked up from germline, CDR1 is KGHDR and CDR2 is SFDVKD. Trimming took 0 bases from V and 8 from J, leaving 6 bases between them. This CDR3 spans 12 amino acids. This TCR was sampled from a female donor with ankylosing spondylitis or in good health (not recorded which). V and J are TRBV24-1 and TRBJ1-2, with D unresolved. Sequenced input: blood, either unsorted or a sorted T cell fraction (not recorded which). The CDR3: CATSDLLNGYTF. CDR3 DNA: TGTGCCACCAGTGATTTGCTCAACGGCTACACCTTC.